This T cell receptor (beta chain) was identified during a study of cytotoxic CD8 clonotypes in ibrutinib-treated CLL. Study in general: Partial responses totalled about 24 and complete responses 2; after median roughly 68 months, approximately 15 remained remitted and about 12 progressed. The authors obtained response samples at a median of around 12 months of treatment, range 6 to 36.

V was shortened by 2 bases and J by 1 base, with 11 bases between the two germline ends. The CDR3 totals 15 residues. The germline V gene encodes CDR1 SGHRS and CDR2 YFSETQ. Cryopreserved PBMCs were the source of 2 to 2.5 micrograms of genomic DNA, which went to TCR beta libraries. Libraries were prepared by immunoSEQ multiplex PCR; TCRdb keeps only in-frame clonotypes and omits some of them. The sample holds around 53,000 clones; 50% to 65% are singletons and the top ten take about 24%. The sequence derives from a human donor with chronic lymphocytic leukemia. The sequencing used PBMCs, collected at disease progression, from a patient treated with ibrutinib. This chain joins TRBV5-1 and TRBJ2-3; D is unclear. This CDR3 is CASSLSDWGTDTQYF. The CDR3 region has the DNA TGCGCCAGCAGCTTATCCGATTGGGGCACAGATACGCAGTATTTT.